Shown below are 19 T cell receptor beta chains from a single sample sequenced in a study of long-term antiretroviral therapy in people with HIV. Investigators performed immunoSEQ version v3.0 at survey level. The protocol was immunoSEQ multiplex PCR, while the TCRdb copy is restricted to in-frame clones and leaves out a portion. The sample consists of around 16,000 clones, more than 65% of them appearing once. The sequencing here drew on unsorted PBMCs, taken less than 1.3 years before starting antiretroviral therapy. These receptor sequences come from a man aged 30 to 45 with HIV.

The CDR3 spells CASSPGTNTGELFF. DNA of the CDR3: TGCGCCAGCAGCCCCGGGACGAACACCGGGGAGCTGTTTTTT. The V call is TRBV5-1, the J call TRBJ2-2, with D possibly TRBD2 on 5 matching bases. The germline V gene has CDR1 SGHRS and CDR2 YFSETQ. V was trimmed by 4 bases and J by 0 bases, leaving 7 bases between them. CDR3 size: 14 residues.

This chain joins TRBV28 and TRBJ2-1; 13 nucleotides align to TRBD2. V lost 8 bases to trimming and J lost 4 bases; unmatched junction nucleotides: 5. This CDR3 spans 15 amino acids. Germline V gives CDR1 MDHEN, CDR2 SYDVKM. In nucleotides, the CDR3 is TGTGCCAGCTTTCCGGGACTAGCGGGATACAATGAGCAGTTCTTC. This codes for CASFPGLAGYNEQFF.

This clone was counted once. The rearrangement links TRBV5-4 to TRBJ2-5; tentatively, D is TRBD2 (6 bases). The end of the DNA fits TRBJ2-7 better, so the J call may be wrong. The length of the CDR3 is 15 residues. In germline, CDR1 is SGHNT, CDR2 YYREEE (reference sequence). CDR3 nucleotides: TGTGCCAGCAGCCCTGGGGGACTGGGAACCTACGAGCAGTACTTC. This translates into CASSPGGLGTYEQYF.

The rearrangement joins TRBV28 to TRBJ2-4, with 10 bases that match TRBD1. The CDR3 sequence is 17 residues long. Germline V CDR1 and CDR2: MDHEN, SYDVKM. The junction had 12 bases not matched to a gene; V was cut back by 7 bases and J by 3 bases. CDR3 DNA: TGTGCCAGCATAGGGACAGGGGTCTTTGGGATCAAAAACATTCAGTACTTC. Translating it yields CASIGTGVFGIKNIQYF.

The chain uses TRBV5-1 and TRBJ2-1, with 7 bases identical to TRBD1. Germline CDR1 is SGHRS and CDR2 is YFSETQ. The ends lost 4 bases at V and 9 bases at J; junction bases unmatched: 7. The length of the CDR3 is 13 residues. CDR3 sequence: CASSKAAGGEQFF. In DNA form, the CDR3 reads TGCGCCAGCAGCAAAGCAGCAGGGGGTGAGCAGTTCTTC.

The chain uses TRBV7-9 and TRBJ2-1; 7 bases are shared with TRBD2. Germline loops: CDR1 SEHNR, CDR2 FQNEAQ (reference sequence). The CDR3 is 16 amino acids. The J segment lost 4 bases and the V segment lost 5 bases, leaving 11 bases of the junction unmatched. Here the CDR3 DNA reads TGTGCCAGCAGCCCCGTGAGCGGGGCCGATTACAATGAGCAGTTCTTC. Translating gives CASSPVSGADYNEQFF.

The table lists this clone with a count of one. J is TRBJ2-2 and V is TRBV5-4, with 10 positions matching TRBD2. This CDR3 has 16 residues. Germline values: CDR1 SGHNT, CDR2 YYREEE (reference sequence). Trimming removed 4 bases from V and 1 base from J; junction bases left unmatched: 4. CDR3 protein: CASSQIAGGNTGELFF. CDR3 coding DNA: TGTGCCAGCAGCCAAATAGCGGGGGGGAACACCGGGGAGCTGTTTTTT.

This rearrangement joins TRBV29-1 to TRBJ2-7; D is possibly TRBD1 (7 bases). Germline CDR1 is SQVTM and CDR2 is ANQGSEA. V lost 4 bases to trimming and J lost 1 base, with 20 bases between them. The CDR3 consists of 16 residues. The CDR3 here is CSVGGTATSPSYEQYF. CDR3 coding DNA: TGCAGCGTTGGCGGGACAGCTACCTCGCCTTCCTACGAGCAGTACTTC.

This chain connects TRBV19 to TRBJ2-7; TRBD2 agrees at 12 bases. Germline CDR1 reads LNHDA; CDR2 reads SQIVND (reference sequence). V lost 6 bases to trimming and J lost 5 bases; unmatched junction nucleotides: 8. The CDR3 length is 15 residues. The CDR3 region is CASRPLAGGPHEQYF. CDR3 DNA sequence: TGTGCCAGTAGACCTCTAGCGGGAGGGCCCCACGAGCAGTACTTC.

The rearrangement uses TRBV27 and TRBJ2-4, with D perhaps TRBD1 or TRBD2 (5 bases each). Germline lookup yields CDR1 MNHEY and CDR2 SMNVEV (reference sequence). The V and J ends lost 6 bases and 2 bases respectively, with 17 bases between them. This CDR3 contains 16 residues. The CDR3 region is CASSTRATGPKNIQYF. The CDR3, as DNA: TGTGCCAGCAGCACAAGGGCAACGGGACCCAAAAACATTCAGTACTTC.

The V and J genes are TRBV4-1 and TRBJ2-1; D gene ambiguous. The CDR3 runs to 14 residues. Per the germline V gene, CDR1 is MGHRA and CDR2 is YSYEKL. V dropped 0 bases and J dropped 6 bases, with 9 bases sitting between them. The CDR3 loop reads CASSQDVLSNEQFF. The CDR3 bases are TGCGCCAGCAGCCAAGATGTTTTATCCAATGAGCAGTTCTTC.

This clone was detected only once. The rearrangement joins TRBV30 to TRBJ2-7, with D perhaps TRBD1 or TRBD2 (5 bases each). Germline CDR1 and CDR2: GTSNPN and SVGIG (reference sequence). V shed 8 bases and J shed 6 bases, with 23 bases lying between them. CDR3 size: 14 residues. This CDR3 is CAVGADTISAEQYF. The CDR3 DNA sequence: TGTGCCGTGGGAGCGGACACCATCTCAGCCGAGCAGTACTTC.

This clone is medium-sized. This chain uses TRBV10-3 with TRBJ1-1, with D perhaps matching TRBD1 (5 bases). Germline assignment: CDR1 ENHRY and CDR2 SYGVKD. Trimming pared 6 bases from V and 2 bases from J, leaving 10 bases between. This CDR3 has 13 amino acids. CDR3 residues: CAIRGDSNTEAFF. In nucleotides, the CDR3 is TGTGCCATCAGGGGTGACAGCAACACTGAAGCTTTCTTT.

This chain links TRBV6-1 with TRBJ1-1; TRBD1 agrees at 12 bases. Per the germline V gene, CDR1 is MNHNS and CDR2 is SASEGT. The junction had 9 bases not matched to a gene; V was cut back by 6 bases and J by 10 bases. This CDR3 spans 14 amino acids. This chain's CDR3 is CASREGQGAPRAFF. CDR3 coding DNA: TGTGCCAGCAGGGAGGGACAGGGGGCGCCTCGAGCTTTCTTT.

V gene TRBV6-1 combines with J gene TRBJ2-6; 7 bases fit TRBD1. CDR3 length: 15 residues. V gave up 5 bases and J gave up 2 bases; unmatched junction bases: 3. Germline values: CDR1 MNHNS, CDR2 SASEGT. CDR3 nucleotide sequence: TGTGCCAGCAGTAAGGGGGCGCCTGGGGCCAACGTCCTGACTTTC. Protein product: CASSKGAPGANVLTF.

In its sample, this clone was seen once. The V gene is TRBV7-9, the J gene TRBJ2-1; no clear D gene. V lost 1 base, J lost 0 bases, and 10 bases lay in between. The CDR3 runs to 16 residues. Germline values: CDR1 SEHNR, CDR2 FQNEAQ (reference sequence). CDR3 coding DNA: TGTGCCAGCAGCTTAGGGGCTGGCAACTCCTACAATGAGCAGTTCTTC. Its translation is CASSLGAGNSYNEQFF.

The chain carries TRBV7-2 and TRBJ2-2; the match to TRBD2 covers 12 bases. CDR3 length: 19 residues. Germline CDR1 and CDR2: SGHTA and FQGNSA. V lost 4 bases and J lost 5; bases outside the gene matches: 14. CDR3 sequence reads: CASSSFPPGLAGMTGELFF. In DNA form, the CDR3 reads TGTGCCAGCAGCTCCTTTCCCCCCGGACTAGCGGGGATGACCGGGGAGCTGTTTTTT.

This clone appeared once. The gene calls are TRBV19 and TRBJ1-1; D possibly corresponds to TRBD1 (5 bases). Germline CDR1 LNHDA, CDR2 SQIVND (reference sequence). The CDR3 consists of 15 residues. Trimming took off 1 base at V and 11 bases at J, with 20 bases between the two ends. The CDR3 reads CASSIASPGTPVAFF. In DNA form, the CDR3 reads TGTGCCAGTAGTATAGCCTCCCCAGGGACGCCAGTTGCTTTCTTT.

The rearrangement uses TRBV9 and TRBJ2-7; 11 nucleotides align to TRBD1. The CDR3 has 15 residues. The ends lost 2 bases at V and 7 bases at J; junction bases unmatched: 8. Germline lookup yields CDR1 SGDLS and CDR2 YYNGEE. The CDR3 sequence is CASSVRTGGADEQYF. DNA of the CDR3: TGTGCCAGCAGCGTGAGGACAGGGGGCGCGGATGAGCAGTACTTC.